The T cell receptor beta chain described here comes from a study of cytomegalovirus exposure and HLA in healthy donors. Germline assignment: CDR1 SGHRS and CDR2 YFSETQ. This CDR3 has 15 amino acids. V lost 0 bases and J lost 7, with 16 bases in between. Note on this clone: Antigen unknown.

Study-wide results and limits: Usually a TCR sequence was rare, but some public TCRs were found in many donors. In a later analysis, common viral pathogens appeared linked to several of the most significant clusters. TCR beta V- and J-gene trimming, according to a later analysis, was linked to a missense DCLRE1C variant. In a later analysis, a genetic analysis reported fewer productive-TCR N-insertions in an Asian-associated ancestry cluster than the cohort average.

PCR primers comprised 60 Vbeta and 13 Jbeta primers. Method: immunoSEQ multiplex PCR; TCRdb's copy keeps in-frame clones and lacks some. The sample yields approximately 140,000 clones, about 61% seen once. This receptor was identified in a male donor in good health and CMV-seronegative. The rearrangement joins TRBV5-1 to TRBJ1-1, with a weak D call TRBD1 (6 bases). The sample consisted of PBMCs. CDR3 in DNA: TGCGCCAGCAGCTTGGACAGGGTGGGTTTTGGTGAAGCTTTCTTT. Translated, it gives CASSLDRVGFGEAFF.